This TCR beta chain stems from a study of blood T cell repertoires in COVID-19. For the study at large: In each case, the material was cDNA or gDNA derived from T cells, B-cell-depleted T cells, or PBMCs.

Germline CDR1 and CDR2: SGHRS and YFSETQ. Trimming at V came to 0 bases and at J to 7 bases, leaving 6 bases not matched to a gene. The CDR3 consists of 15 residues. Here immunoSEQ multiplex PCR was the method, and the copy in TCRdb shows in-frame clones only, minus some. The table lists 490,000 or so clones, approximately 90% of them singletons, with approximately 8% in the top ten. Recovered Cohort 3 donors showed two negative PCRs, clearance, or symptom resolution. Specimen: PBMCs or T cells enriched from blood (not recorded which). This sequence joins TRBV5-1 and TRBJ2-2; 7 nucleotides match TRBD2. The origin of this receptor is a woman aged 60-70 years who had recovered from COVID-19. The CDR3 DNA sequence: TGCGCCAGCAGCTTGGTTCCTAGCGGTGGCGGGGAGCTGTTTTTT. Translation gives CASSLVPSGGGELFF.